This T cell receptor beta chain was obtained from a study of blood T cell repertoires in COVID-19. The table lists this clone with a count of one. This CDR3 contains 15 residues. With 11 bases clipped from V and 6 bases from J, the junction kept 11 bases outside the gene matches. CDR1 and CDR2 from the germline V gene are SEHNR and FQNEAQ (reference sequence). Here immunoSEQ multiplex PCR was the method, and the copy in TCRdb shows in-frame clones only, minus some. Of approximately 130,000 clones detected, roughly 79% appear once; the ten largest clones hold around 20%. V usage is TRBV7-9 and J usage is TRBJ2-2; TRBD2 matches 11 bases. The clonotype originates from a man older than 75 with acute or convalescent COVID-19. Specimen: peripheral blood. The CDR3 sequence is CARHMGSGGAGELFF. CDR3 DNA sequence: TGTGCCCGACATATGGGTAGCGGGGGGGCCGGGGAGCTGTTTTTT. Together with reference TRBV7-9 and TRBJ2-2, the CDR3 gives the full variable domain: DTGVSQNPRHKITKRGQNVTFRCDPISEHNRLYWYRQTLGQGPEFLTYFQNEAQLEKSRLLSDRFSAERPKGSFSTLEIQRTEQGDSAMYLCARHMGSGGAGELFFGEGSRLTVL.